This TCR beta chain was captured by sequencing in a study of blood T cell repertoires in COVID-19. The table came from immunoSEQ multiplex PCR; TCRdb's copy has only in-frame clones and leaves some out. The sample lists about 210,000 clones; more than 85% were seen once. V gave up 8 bases and J gave up 4 bases, with 11 bases separating them. CDR3 length: 12 amino acids. Germline assignment: CDR1 MDHEN and CDR2 SYDVKM. The chain couples TRBV28 to TRBJ1-1, with D possibly being TRBD1 (5 bases). Material: peripheral blood. The receptor comes from a man aged 40-50 years with acute or convalescent COVID-19. The CDR3 DNA reads TGTGCCAGCGGGACCGGGGGCACTGAAGCTTTCTTT. It yields the protein CASGTGGTEAFF.